Presented here are 23 T cell receptor beta chains from one specimen sequenced in a study of T cell repertoires in cytomegalovirus infection. TCRdb analysed the reads with MiXCR anew, one entry per CDR3 protein. The table has approximately 150,000 distinct CDR3 sequences, 17% seen once. Material for sequencing was CD8+ T cells from PBMCs. These receptors all stem from a human donor in good health (CMV status not recorded). Some clones in this sample may be carry-over from other donors' samples.

This chain connects TRBV7-2 to TRBJ1-5; a weak D match, TRBD1 (5 bases). CDR1 SGHTA and CDR2 FQGNSA come from the germline V gene. Trimming shortened V by 5 bases and J by 5 bases, and 16 bases separated the two germline ends. CDR3 length: 15 residues. CDR3 nucleotide sequence: TGTGCCAGCAGCATACTAAGGGGAACCCATCAGCCCCAGCATTTT. Encoded protein: CASSILRGTHQPQHF.

The chain is built from TRBV28 and TRBJ2-1; D not certain. The CDR3 consists of 11 residues. Trimming shortened V by 6 bases and J by 5 bases, and 5 bases separated the two germline ends. Germline CDR1 reads MDHEN; CDR2 reads SYDVKM. The CDR3 here is CASSIDNEQFF. The CDR3 DNA reads TGTGCCAGCAGCATTGACAATGAGCAGTTCTTC.

V gene TRBV6-1 combines with J gene TRBJ2-1; tentative D call: TRBD2 (6 bases). CDR1 is MNHNS and CDR2 is SASEGT in the germline V gene. The CDR3 has 12 residues. Trimming removed 5 bases at V and 9 bases at J, with 11 bases between. The CDR3 DNA sequence: TGTGCCAGCAGTCCCACTAGCTTTGAGCAGTTCTTC. Protein: CASSPTSFEQFF.

CDR3 residues: CSAARGIGGNQPQHF. The CDR3 DNA reads as TGCAGTGCTGCCAGGGGGATCGGCGGCAATCAGCCCCAGCATTTT. The V gene is TRBV20-1, the J gene TRBJ1-5; TRBD1 aligns across 7 bases. Germline CDR1 and CDR2: DFQATT and SNEGSKA (reference sequence). The CDR3 is 15 amino acids. Germline trimming cut 5 bases from V and 2 bases from J; bases unmatched to any gene: 9.

The chain joins TRBV7-8 to TRBJ1-5; D call uncertain. Germline V gene sequence: CDR1 SGHVS, CDR2 FQNEAQ. The CDR3 contains 18 residues. Trimming removed 3 bases at V and 4 bases at J, with 22 bases between. Here the CDR3 reads CASSFGVFSRERNQPQHF. The DNA of the CDR3 is TGTGCCAGCAGCTTCGGGGTCTTCTCTAGGGAAAGGAATCAGCCCCAGCATTTT. Based on the CDR3 plus reference TRBV7-8 and TRBJ1-5, the full variable domain is GAGVSQSPRYKVAKRGQDVALRCDPISGHVSLFWYQQALGQGPEFLTYFQNEAQLDKSGLPSDRFFAERPEGSVSTLKIQRTQQEDSAVYLCASSFGVFSRERNQPQHFGDGTRLSIL.

This clonotype was observed at least ten times. The gene calls are TRBV12-3 or TRBV12-4 and TRBJ1-1; weak D call: TRBD1 (5 bases). The CDR3 totals 13 residues. Trimming left V 3 bases short and J 5 bases short, with 10 bases between. The CDR3 loop is CASSLGGRTEAFF. The DNA for the CDR3 is TGTGCCAGCAGTTTGGGGGGACGGACTGAAGCTTTCTTT.

A few counts support this clonotype. This chain links TRBV28 with TRBJ2-7; D perhaps matches TRBD2 (6 bases). Germline V gives CDR1 MDHEN, CDR2 SYDVKM. The CDR3 extends over 15 amino acids. V lost 5 bases to trimming and J lost 1 base, with 15 bases between them. CDR3 sequence reads: CASSGWRDPSYEQYF. CDR3 nucleotides: TGTGCCAGCAGTGGATGGAGGGACCCTTCCTACGAGCAGTACTTC.

The chain employs TRBV4-3 and TRBJ1-1; 11 bases are shared with TRBD1. This CDR3 is 15 amino acids long. After removal of 2 bases from V and 5 bases from J, the junction contained 4 bases not matched to a gene. Germline CDR1 and CDR2: LGHNA and YSLEER. The CDR3 region has the DNA TGCGCCAGCAGCCAACTAGGGACAGGGGGGACTGAAGCTTTCTTT. This codes for CASSQLGTGGTEAFF.

The chain uses TRBV7-2 and TRBJ1-5, with D unclear. CDR1 is SGHTA and CDR2 is FQGNSA in the germline V gene. The V and J ends lost 2 bases and 5 bases respectively, with 13 bases between them. The length of the CDR3 is 15 residues. CDR3 sequence reads: CASSLKGPGDQPQHF. DNA for the CDR3: TGTGCCAGCAGCTTAAAAGGCCCCGGGGATCAGCCCCAGCATTTT.

This clonotype has a count of ten or more. The chain uses TRBV7-9 and TRBJ1-4; 12 nucleotides line up with TRBD1. The CDR3 consists of 15 residues. Germline V gene lookup returns CDR1 SEHNR and CDR2 FQNEAQ (reference sequence). Trimming cost V 5 bases and J 11 bases; bases outside gene matches: 9. The CDR3 nucleotides read TGTGCCAGCAGCCTCCCGGGACAGGGGGCGAGGAAACTGTTTTTT. It is translated as CASSLPGQGARKLFF.

This clonotype was seen repeatedly, ten times or more. The V call is TRBV12-3 or TRBV12-4, the J call TRBJ2-1; 9 nucleotides match TRBD1. This CDR3 is built from 14 residues. V was pared by 7 bases and J by 5 bases, with 6 bases of the junction left unmatched. The CDR3 spells CASKPGQGNNEQFF. DNA of the CDR3: TGTGCCAGCAAACCGGGACAGGGAAACAATGAGCAGTTCTTC.

The chain links TRBV4-1 to TRBJ1-5; no clear D gene. Trimming took off 3 bases at V and 2 bases at J, with 14 bases between the two ends. This CDR3 comprises 16 residues. Germline V CDR1 and CDR2: MGHRA, YSYEKL. The CDR3 loop is CASSQETGPRNQPQHF. In DNA, the CDR3 is TGCGCCAGCAGCCAGGAGACTGGGCCGCGCAATCAGCCCCAGCATTTT.

The sample holds a few counts of this clonotype. The rearrangement links TRBV5-1 to TRBJ1-1, with TRBD1 as a possible D gene (5 bases). Germline-derived CDR1 and CDR2 are SGHRS and YFSETQ. The CDR3 runs 15 residues. V lost 0 bases and J lost 3, with 12 bases in between. As DNA, the CDR3 is TGCGCCAGCAGCTTGGGACGGGTGGGGGACACTGAAGCTTTCTTT. Its translation: CASSLGRVGDTEAFF.

This clonotype was seen only a few times. This chain joins TRBV7-6 and TRBJ1-4; 7 nucleotides line up with TRBD1. The CDR3 extends over 15 amino acids. Trimming took 4 bases from V and 7 from J; bases not matched to a gene: 9. The germline V gene has CDR1 SGHVS and CDR2 FNYEAQ. CDR3: CASSSSGGEGEKLFF. The CDR3 DNA sequence: TGTGCCAGCAGCTCCTCAGGGGGAGAGGGTGAAAAACTGTTTTTT.

Ten or more counts support this clonotype. The rearrangement uses TRBV6-6 and TRBJ2-7; no reliable D call. V lost 2 bases and J lost 3, with 11 bases in between. CDR3 length: 14 amino acids. CDR1 is MNHNY and CDR2 is SVGAGI in the germline V gene (reference sequence). The CDR3 is CASSYDWGSYEQYF. DNA for the CDR3: TGTGCCAGCAGTTACGACTGGGGAAGCTACGAGCAGTACTTC.

The chain is built from TRBV19 and TRBJ1-1, with D perhaps matching TRBD1 (5 bases). Germline CDR1 is LNHDA and CDR2 is SQIVND (reference sequence). Trimming took 3 bases from V and 3 from J, leaving 11 bases between them. The CDR3 runs 14 residues. The CDR3 nucleotides read TGTGCCAGTAGTATGTACGCAGGGTACACTGAAGCTTTCTTT. This sequence encodes CASSMYAGYTEAFF.

The J gene is TRBJ1-5, the V gene TRBV25-1, with 7 positions matching TRBD1. V shed 1 base and J 6 bases; nucleotides not matched to a gene: 18. Germline V gene lookup returns CDR1 MGHDK and CDR2 SYGVNS. CDR3 length: 19 residues. In DNA form, the CDR3 reads TGTGCCAGCAGTGAATCTAGGGGCGGGACAGATATCACCGGTCAGCCCCAGCATTTT. Translation gives CASSESRGGTDITGQPQHF. Full variable domain (remainder filled in from reference TRBV25-1 and TRBJ1-5): EADIYQTPRYLVIGTGKKITLECSQTMGHDKMYWYQQDPGMELHLIHYSYGVNSTEKGDLSSESTVSRIRTEHFPLTLESARPSHTSQYLCASSESRGGTDITGQPQHFGDGTRLSIL.

This clonotype was observed a few times. CDR3 region: CASSFPRESVNEQFF. In DNA form, the CDR3 reads TGTGCCAGCAGTTTTCCCAGGGAGTCGGTCAATGAGCAGTTCTTC. The V and J genes are TRBV28 and TRBJ2-1; D is perhaps TRBD1 or TRBD2 (5 bases each). CDR3 length equals 15 residues. The germline gives CDR1 MDHEN, CDR2 SYDVKM. Trimming left V 3 bases short and J 6 bases short, with 15 bases between.

The rearrangement links TRBV7-9 to TRBJ1-5; unclear D gene. The CDR3 has 14 residues. Germline CDR1 SEHNR, CDR2 FQNEAQ (reference sequence). The ends were cut back, 3 bases at V and 5 bases at J, with 11 bases in the middle. CDR3 region: CASSLAEADQPQHF. CDR3 coding DNA: TGTGCCAGCAGCTTGGCGGAGGCTGATCAGCCCCAGCATTTT.

The V gene is TRBV7-9, the J gene TRBJ2-2, with D uncertain. This CDR3 spans 14 amino acids. The V gene lost 7 bases and the J gene lost 8 bases, with 17 bases spanning the gap. Germline V gene data show CDR1 as SEHNR and CDR2 as FQNEAQ (reference sequence). CDR3: CASIGPGGRGELFF. The CDR3 nucleotides are TGTGCCAGCATCGGACCGGGTGGAAGAGGGGAGCTGTTTTTT.

This clonotype was detected many times. The genes are TRBV7-2 and TRBJ2-7, with D unresolved. Trimming pared 0 bases from V and 4 bases from J, leaving 7 bases between. The germline V gene encodes CDR1 SGHTA and CDR2 FQGNSA. The CDR3 is 13 residues long. CDR3 loop: CASSLALDYEQYF. The CDR3 DNA is TGTGCCAGCAGCTTAGCCCTCGATTACGAGCAGTACTTC. Combining the CDR3 with reference TRBV7-2 and TRBJ2-7 gives the whole variable domain GAGVSQSPSNKVTEKGKDVELRCDPISGHTALYWYRQSLGQGLEFLIYFQGNSAPDKSGLPSDRFSAERTGGSVSTLTIQRTQQEDSAVYLCASSLALDYEQYFGPGTRLTVT.

This clonotype was detected ten times or more. V usage is TRBV12-3 or TRBV12-4 and J usage is TRBJ2-2, with D unresolved. Trimming removed 2 bases at V and 2 bases at J, with 0 bases between. The CDR3 length is 12 residues. The CDR3 loop is CASSLNTGELFF. CDR3 in DNA: TGTGCCAGCAGTTTAAACACCGGGGAGCTGTTTTTT.

This clonotype was seen a few times. The chain is built from TRBV5-6 and TRBJ2-1, with D possibly being TRBD2 (6 bases). V was cut by 3 bases and J by 0 bases, with 16 bases left in between. Germline V gives CDR1 SGHDT, CDR2 YYEEEE. The CDR3 runs to 17 residues. The CDR3 is CASSYSGVLGSYNEQFF. The DNA of the CDR3 is TGTGCCAGCAGCTACTCGGGGGTCCTAGGCTCCTACAATGAGCAGTTCTTC.